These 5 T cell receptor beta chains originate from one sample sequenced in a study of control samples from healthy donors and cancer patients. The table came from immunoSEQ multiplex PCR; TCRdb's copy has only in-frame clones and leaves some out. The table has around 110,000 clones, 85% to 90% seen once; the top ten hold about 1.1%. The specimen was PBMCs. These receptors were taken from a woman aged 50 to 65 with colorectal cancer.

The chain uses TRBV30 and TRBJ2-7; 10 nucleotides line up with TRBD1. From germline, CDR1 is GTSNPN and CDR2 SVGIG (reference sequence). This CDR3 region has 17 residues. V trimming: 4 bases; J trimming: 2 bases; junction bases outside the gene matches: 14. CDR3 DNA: TGTGCCTGGATCCCGGGACAGGGGCATGCCCTCACCTACGAGCAGTACTTC. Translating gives CAWIPGQGHALTYEQYF.

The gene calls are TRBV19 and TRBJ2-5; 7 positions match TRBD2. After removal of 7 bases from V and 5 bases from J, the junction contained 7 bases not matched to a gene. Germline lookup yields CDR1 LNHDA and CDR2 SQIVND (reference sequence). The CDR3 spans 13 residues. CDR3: CASTDSGAETQYF. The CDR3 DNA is TGTGCCAGTACAGACAGCGGGGCTGAGACCCAGTACTTC.

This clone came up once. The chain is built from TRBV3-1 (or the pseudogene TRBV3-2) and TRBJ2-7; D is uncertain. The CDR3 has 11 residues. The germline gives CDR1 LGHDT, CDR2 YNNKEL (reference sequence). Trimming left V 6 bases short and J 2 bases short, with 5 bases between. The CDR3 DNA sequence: TGTGCCAGCAGGGGCCCCTACGAGCAGTACTTC. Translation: CASRGPYEQYF.

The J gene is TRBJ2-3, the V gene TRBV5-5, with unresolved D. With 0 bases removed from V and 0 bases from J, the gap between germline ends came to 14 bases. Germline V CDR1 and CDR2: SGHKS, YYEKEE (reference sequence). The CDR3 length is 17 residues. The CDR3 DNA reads TGTGCCAGCAGCTTGGTAGGCAGCTCATTTAGCACAGATACGCAGTATTTT. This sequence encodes CASSLVGSSFSTDTQYF.

The CDR3 bases are TGTGCCAGCAGCTTAGTTGGAATCTCCTACGAGCAGTACTTC. It translates to CASSLVGISYEQYF. This chain links TRBV7-2 with TRBJ2-7; D remains unclear. CDR3 length: 14 residues. V lost 1 base and J 0 bases, leaving 7 bases between the germline ends. The germline V gene encodes CDR1 SGHTA and CDR2 FQGNSA.